The clone carrying this T cell receptor (beta chain) was recorded many times. Here immunoSEQ multiplex PCR was the method, and the copy in TCRdb shows in-frame clones only, minus some. This table holds about 250,000 clones, approximately 78% found once. Participants had their cohort set by participant-reported clinical history. Within 2 weeks before study entry, exposed participants met a COVID-19 case. V lost 7 bases, J lost 7 bases, and 13 bases lay in between. The CDR3 totals 12 residues. Looked up from germline, CDR1 is WNHNN and CDR2 is SYGVQD (reference sequence). The sample belongs to a study of blood T cell repertoires in COVID-19. Study-level information: COVID-19 samples collected from the United States, Italy and Spain covered acute and convalescent phases. The cDNA or gDNA used as material had been derived from T cells, B-cell-depleted T cells, or PBMCs.

This clonotype was obtained from a man in his forties who had been exposed to COVID-19. This rearrangement joins TRBV10-1 to TRBJ2-5; D is undetermined. Material for sequencing was PBMCs or T cells enriched from blood (not recorded which). CDR3 sequence (DNA): TGCGCCAGCACCGATTCGGTCGGGACCCAGTACTTC. Translating it yields CASTDSVGTQYF.